The TCR beta chain under discussion was sequenced for a study of T cells after somatic rescue of genetic block. Produced via immunoSEQ multiplex PCR; TCRdb's table is partial and in-frame only. The top ten hold around 20% of the sample, which has 12,000 or so clones, roughly two thirds seen once. This CDR3 comprises 14 residues. Per the germline V gene, CDR1 is SGHTA and CDR2 is FQGNSA. Germline trimming cut 3 bases from V and 8 bases from J; bases unmatched to any gene: 5. Sequencing input: peripheral blood mononuclear cells (PBMCs). This clonotype originated in a boy between 10 and 17 years old. The chain employs TRBV7-2 and TRBJ1-4; 8 positions agree with TRBD1. The CDR3 region is CASSFGQGREKLFF. The DNA of the CDR3 is TGTGCCAGCAGCTTTGGACAGGGACGGGAAAAACTGTTTTTT.